One sample yielded the 28 T cell receptor beta chains listed below, sequenced in a study of cytomegalovirus exposure and HLA in healthy donors. The study ran its PCR with 60 Vbeta and 13 Jbeta primers. The data were produced by immunoSEQ multiplex PCR, yet TCRdb's version contains in-frame clones alone and is incomplete. The table records about 160,000 clones, 70% to 80% of them present only once. Sequencing used PBMCs. These receptors came from a man aged 35-49 years in good health and CMV-seronegative.

The J gene is TRBJ1-4, the V gene TRBV5-1; maybe TRBD1 (5 bases). Germline V CDR1 and CDR2: SGHRS, YFSETQ. Deletions cut 0 bases from V and 6 bases from J, with 9 bases between. The CDR3 runs 14 residues. DNA for the CDR3: TGCGCCAGCAGCTTGGGGGGCTTTGATGAAAAACTGTTTTTT. Translating it yields CASSLGGFDEKLFF.

A remark on this clone: Other DNA sequences in the same sample also yield this CDR3. V gene TRBV19 combines with J gene TRBJ1-1; 8 nucleotides align to TRBD1. The CDR3 contains 13 residues. Unmatched junction bases numbered 2, after V lost 5 bases and J lost 3 bases. From germline, CDR1 is LNHDA and CDR2 SQIVND (reference sequence). The CDR3 loop is CASSSTGDTEAFF. CDR3 in DNA: TGTGCCAGTAGTTCGACAGGGGACACTGAAGCTTTCTTT.

This clone was seen only a few times. The V and J genes are TRBV5-1 and TRBJ2-7, with 10 bases identical to TRBD1. The CDR3 runs to 12 residues. Losses at the gene ends were 7 bases for V and 5 bases for J; bases not matched to a gene: 3. Germline lookup yields CDR1 SGHRS and CDR2 YFSETQ. This chain's CDR3 is CASGTGDDEQYF. For the CDR3, the DNA is TGCGCCAGCGGGACAGGGGACGACGAGCAGTACTTC.

This clone came up once. V gene TRBV6-5 combines with J gene TRBJ2-3, with 11 bases aligning to TRBD2. The J segment lost 6 bases and the V segment lost 8 bases, leaving 1 base of the junction unmatched. The CDR3 is 12 amino acids. Germline lookup yields CDR1 MNHEY and CDR2 SVGAGI. CDR3 DNA: TGTGCCAGCCGGACTAGCGGGGATACGCAGTATTTT. Translated, it gives CASRTSGDTQYF.

The V call is TRBV5-1, the J call TRBJ2-7; TRBD1 is a possible D gene (6 bases). The V gene's germline CDR1 is SGHRS and CDR2 YFSETQ. Trimming took 4 bases from V and 5 from J, leaving 10 bases between them. The CDR3 has 12 amino acids. The chain's CDR3 is CASSATGNEQYF. The CDR3, as DNA: TGCGCCAGCAGCGCCACAGGGAACGAGCAGTACTTC.

The rearrangement joins TRBV9 to TRBJ1-2, with D hard to call. The CDR3 spans 14 residues. Looked up from germline, CDR1 is SGDLS and CDR2 is YYNGEE. V lost 0 bases to trimming and J lost 4 bases, with 10 bases between them. CDR3 residues: CASSVGRVGYGYTF. CDR3 nucleotide sequence: TGTGCCAGCAGCGTAGGGAGGGTCGGCTATGGCTACACCTTC.

The chain combines TRBV2 with TRBJ2-1, with D unresolved. The V gene's germline CDR1 is SNHLY and CDR2 FYNNEI. V was pared by 8 bases and J by 0 bases, with 8 bases between. This CDR3 is 13 amino acids long. CDR3 DNA sequence: TGTGCCAGCGCGGTGGCCTCCTACAATGAGCAGTTCTTC. Its protein is CASAVASYNEQFF. The full variable domain, its missing parts supplied by reference TRBV2 and TRBJ2-1, is EPEVTQTPSHQVTQMGQEVILRCVPISNHLYFYWYRQILGQKVEFLVSFYNNEISEKSEIFDDQFSVERPDGSNFTLKIRSTKLEDSAMYFCASAVASYNEQFFGPGTRLTVL.

The chain joins TRBV10-3 to TRBJ2-5; a possible D gene is TRBD2 (5 bases). V gave up 2 bases and J gave up 0 bases, with 10 bases separating them. The CDR3 spans 15 residues. The germline V gene encodes CDR1 ENHRY and CDR2 SYGVKD. This CDR3 is CAISEPTNNQETQYF. The CDR3 DNA reads as TGTGCCATCAGTGAGCCGACTAACAACCAAGAGACCCAGTACTTC.

This clone has more than one count but fewer than ten. The J gene is TRBJ1-2, the V gene TRBV29-1; D is ambiguous. CDR1 and CDR2 (germline): SQVTM, ANQGSEA. The CDR3 is made up of 11 amino acids. The V gene lost 4 bases and the J gene lost 4 bases, with 7 bases spanning the gap. CDR3 amino acids: CSVVEGYGYTF. Here the CDR3 DNA reads TGCAGCGTTGTGGAGGGCTATGGCTACACCTTC.

This clone was observed a single time. An end of the junction differs from the germline gene, which may be a read error. This sequence joins TRBV2 and TRBJ2-4; D is unresolved. Germline V gene lookup returns CDR1 SNHLY and CDR2 FYNNEI. This CDR3 region has 15 residues. CDR3 sequence: CASTERWRAKNSQYF. As DNA, the CDR3 is TGTGCCAGCACCGAAAGGTGGCGAGCCAAAAACAGTCAGTACTTC. The complete variable domain, with remaining parts taken from reference TRBV2 and TRBJ2-4, reads EPEVTQTPSHQVTQMGQEVILRCVPISNHLYFYWYRQILGQKVEFLVSFYNNEISEKSEIFDDQFSVERPDGSNFTLKIRSTKLEDSAMYFCASTERWRAKNSQYFGAGTRLSVL.

J is TRBJ2-7 and V is TRBV18; D possibly corresponds to TRBD1 (7 bases). The CDR3 has 15 residues. Trimming stripped 2 bases from V and 3 bases from J, with 14 bases between. CDR1 is KGHSH and CDR2 is LQKENI in the germline V gene. The CDR3 DNA sequence: TGTGCCAGCTCACCAGGGGCAGGGGGGAACTACGAGCAGTACTTC. Translating gives CASSPGAGGNYEQYF.

The chain is built from TRBV6-1 and TRBJ1-6; D uncertain. Germline CDR1 and CDR2: MNHNS and SASEGT. The CDR3 covers 18 residues. Trimming left V 2 bases short and J 0 bases short, with 14 bases between. CDR3 loop: CASSETASLSSYNSPLHF. CDR3 bases: TGTGCCAGCAGTGAAACCGCATCATTGAGCTCCTATAATTCACCCCTCCACTTT.

The rearrangement uses TRBV6-4 and TRBJ1-2, with D possibly being TRBD1 (5 bases). Germline CDR1 and CDR2: MRHNA and SNTAGT. CDR3 length: 14 residues. The V end lost 2 bases, the J end lost 0 bases, and 7 bases lay between the germline ends. CDR3 region: CASSDDRTNYGYTF. The CDR3 nucleotides read TGTGCCAGCAGTGACGACAGAACTAACTATGGCTACACCTTC.

This clone was found once. V gene TRBV23-1 combines with J gene TRBJ2-3; 8 positions agree with TRBD1. TRBV23-1 belongs to the ORF category, with a function that is uncertain. The CDR3 spans 17 residues. The V segment lost 2 bases and the J segment 5 bases; nucleotides outside the gene matches: 12. CDR3 DNA sequence: TGCGCCAGCAGTCAAATTCCAGGGGGCGCATTAGGAGATACGCAGTATTTT. It encodes CASSQIPGGALGDTQYF.

The V call is TRBV19, the J call TRBJ2-7; 7 bases are a match to TRBD1. After removal of 4 bases from V and 2 bases from J, the junction contained 5 bases not matched to a gene. The CDR3 contains 14 residues. Per the germline V gene, CDR1 is LNHDA and CDR2 is SQIVND (reference sequence). For the CDR3, the DNA is TGTGCCAGTAGTAGGGCAGGGGGTACCTACGAGCAGTACTTC. It translates to CASSRAGGTYEQYF.

This chain connects TRBV5-1 to TRBJ2-5, with 11 positions matching TRBD2. The V gene end was trimmed by 4 bases and the J gene end by 5 bases; junction bases not matched to a gene: 7. CDR1 is SGHRS, CDR2 YFSETQ, per germline. This CDR3 contains 15 residues. In DNA, the CDR3 is TGCGCCAGCAGCCCACCGACTAGCGGGAAGGAGACCCAGTACTTC. It translates to CASSPPTSGKETQYF.

V gene TRBV19 combines with J gene TRBJ2-1; TRBD2 matches at 11 bases. CDR3 size: 16 residues. Losses at the gene ends were 3 bases for V and 9 bases for J; bases not matched to a gene: 10. CDR1 LNHDA and CDR2 SQIVND come from the germline V gene (reference sequence). CDR3 coding DNA: TGTGCCAGTAGTATCAGCGCTTTAGCGGGAGGGAGTGAGCAGTTCTTC. Protein: CASSISALAGGSEQFF.

V gene TRBV18 combines with J gene TRBJ1-6; D is uncertain. CDR3 length equals 14 residues. V lost 2 bases and J lost 7, with 9 bases in between. Germline V gene sequence: CDR1 KGHSH, CDR2 LQKENI. CDR3 region: CASSPSVANSPLHF. As DNA, the CDR3 is TGTGCCAGCTCACCATCGGTCGCCAATTCACCCCTCCACTTT.

The chain combines TRBV4-1 with TRBJ2-1, with TRBD2 matching over 9 bases. This CDR3 has 15 residues. J lost 8 bases, V lost 5 bases, and 10 bases had no gene match. In germline, CDR1 is MGHRA, CDR2 YSYEKL. The CDR3 DNA is TGCGCCAGCAGCTTTAGCGGGAGTGGTGCCTATGAGCAGTTCTTC. Protein product: CASSFSGSGAYEQFF.

The V and J genes are TRBV27 and TRBJ2-2; 8 bases line up with TRBD1. Germline CDR1 and CDR2: MNHEY and SMNVEV (reference sequence). With 2 bases clipped from V and 6 bases from J, the junction kept 5 bases outside the gene matches. The CDR3 spans 15 residues. Here the CDR3 reads CASSLGRGRSGELFF. The CDR3 DNA sequence: TGTGCCAGCAGTTTAGGCAGGGGGCGATCCGGGGAGCTGTTTTTT.

This clone was counted a few times. The CDR3 spells CASSNTGRLQPQHF. The CDR3 DNA sequence: TGTGCCAGTAGTAATACAGGTCGGTTACAGCCCCAGCATTTT. The V and J genes are TRBV19 and TRBJ1-5, with D possibly TRBD1 on 5 matching bases. The CDR3 is 14 amino acids. Trimming stripped 4 bases from V and 7 bases from J, with 14 bases between. The V gene's germline CDR1 is LNHDA and CDR2 SQIVND (reference sequence).

This clone has only one observation. The chain uses TRBV13 and TRBJ2-3; 11 bases line up with TRBD2. V shed 5 bases and J 3 bases; nucleotides not matched to a gene: 4. The CDR3 has 15 amino acids. Germline V CDR1 and CDR2: PRHDT, FYEKMQ (reference sequence). The CDR3 region is CASSEGLAETDTQYF. The CDR3 coding sequence is TGTGCCAGCAGCGAGGGACTAGCGGAGACAGATACGCAGTATTTT. Drawing the rest from reference TRBV13 and TRBJ2-3, the complete variable domain is AAGVIQSPRHLIKEKRETATLKCYPIPRHDTVYWYQQGPGQDPQFLISFYEKMQSDKGSIPDRFSAQQFSDYHSELNMSSLELGDSALYFCASSEGLAETDTQYFGPGTRLTVL.

This clone was recorded once. This chain joins TRBV5-8 and TRBJ2-2; D might be TRBD1 (6 bases). The CDR3 contains 15 residues. V was cut by 4 bases and J by 4 bases, with 14 bases left in between. Germline V gene lookup returns CDR1 SGHTS and CDR2 YDEGEE. CDR3 residues: CASSRPNRVTGELFF. The CDR3 coding sequence is TGTGCCAGCAGCCGACCTAACAGGGTCACCGGGGAGCTGTTTTTT.

The gene calls are TRBV7-8 and TRBJ2-2, with D possibly TRBD1 on 5 matching bases. Germline-derived CDR1 and CDR2 are SGHVS and FQNEAQ. The V gene lost 10 bases and the J gene lost 1 base, with 10 bases spanning the gap. The CDR3 is 13 residues long. CDR3 nucleotide sequence: TGTGCCAACAGACAGAAGAACACCGGGGAGCTGTTTTTT. Encoded protein: CANRQKNTGELFF. Full variable domain (missing parts from reference TRBV7-8 and TRBJ2-2): GAGVSQSPRYKVAKRGQDVALRCDPISGHVSLFWYQQALGQGPEFLTYFQNEAQLDKSGLPSDRFFAERPEGSVSTLKIQRTQQEDSAVYLCANRQKNTGELFFGEGSRLTVL.

The V gene is TRBV11-3, the J gene TRBJ1-5; D call uncertain. Germline V gives CDR1 SGHNT, CDR2 YENEEA. The CDR3 extends over 15 amino acids. V gave up 0 bases and J gave up 5 bases, with 11 bases separating them. CDR3 sequence (DNA): TGTGCCAGCAGCTTAGATGCCCAGGACTATCAGCCCCAGCATTTT. The encoded protein is CASSLDAQDYQPQHF.

The rearrangement uses TRBV5-1 and TRBJ2-7, with 15 nucleotides matching TRBD2. Trimming cost V 3 bases and J 5 bases; bases outside gene matches: 3. The CDR3 is 15 residues long. Looked up from germline, CDR1 is SGHRS and CDR2 is YFSETQ. Written as DNA, the CDR3 is TGCGCCAGCAGCTCGGGACTAGCGGGAGGTAACGAGCAGTACTTC. Encoded protein: CASSSGLAGGNEQYF.

The chain is built from TRBV14 and TRBJ2-5, with D possibly being TRBD1 (5 bases). V lost 3 bases and J lost 1, with 12 bases in between. Per the germline V gene, CDR1 is SGHDN and CDR2 is FVKESK. The CDR3 runs 15 residues. The CDR3 is CASSHRQTTQETQYF. CDR3 nucleotides: TGTGCCAGCAGCCATCGACAGACGACCCAAGAGACCCAGTACTTC.

The chain recombines TRBV7-9 with TRBJ2-2; D possibly corresponds to TRBD2 (6 bases). This CDR3 has 16 residues. Per the germline V gene, CDR1 is SEHNR and CDR2 is FQNEAQ (reference sequence). The V and J ends lost 2 bases and 3 bases respectively, with 13 bases between them. Here the CDR3 DNA reads TGTGCCAGCAGCTTATCGGGCGGGGTGGACACCGGGGAGCTGTTTTTT. Translating gives CASSLSGGVDTGELFF.